This TCR beta chain stems from a study of blood T cell repertoires in COVID-19. Overall study: Some COVID-19 samples were acute and others convalescent; all came from the United States, Italy and Spain. PBMCs, B-cell-depleted T cells, or T cells were the source of the cDNA or gDNA that made up the material.

Authors' processing steps: How many nucleated cells were present was estimated from reference gene primer amplification. Some clones are missing from TCRdb's copy, which holds only in-frame ones; the method was immunoSEQ multiplex PCR. The D gene and trimming were derived from the DNA, and the V and J assignments and clone size from that table. The table records around 140,000 clones, approximately 81% of them present only once. There are 14 residues in the CDR3. The germline V gene encodes CDR1 MDHEN and CDR2 SYDVKM. The junction had 6 bases not matched to a gene; V was cut back by 6 bases and J by 7 bases. This clone was counted a few times.

This sequence joins TRBV28 and TRBJ2-2; TRBD2 agrees at 9 bases. Sequenced sample: peripheral blood. The TCR originated in a woman aged 55-70 years with active or convalescent COVID-19. CDR3 protein: CASRAGGLSGELFF. CDR3 sequence (DNA): TGTGCCAGCAGGGCGGGAGGGCTCAGCGGGGAGCTGTTTTTT.